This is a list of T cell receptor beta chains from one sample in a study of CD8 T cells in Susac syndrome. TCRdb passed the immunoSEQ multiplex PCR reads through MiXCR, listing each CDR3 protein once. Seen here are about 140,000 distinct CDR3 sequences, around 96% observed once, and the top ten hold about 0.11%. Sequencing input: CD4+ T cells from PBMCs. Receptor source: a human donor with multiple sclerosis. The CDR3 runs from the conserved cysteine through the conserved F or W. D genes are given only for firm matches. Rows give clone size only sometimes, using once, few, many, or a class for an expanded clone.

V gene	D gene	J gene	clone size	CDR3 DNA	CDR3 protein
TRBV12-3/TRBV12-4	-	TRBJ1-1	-	TGTGCCAGCAGTTTATTGATGCGGACTGAAGCTTTCTTT	CASSLLMRTEAFF
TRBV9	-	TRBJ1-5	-	TGTGCCAGCAGCGTAGGTTCTAGCAATCAGCCCCAGCATTTT	CASSVGSSNQPQHF
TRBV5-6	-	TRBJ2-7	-	TGTGCCAGCAGCTTTAATCGCGAGCAGTACTTC	CASSFNREQYF
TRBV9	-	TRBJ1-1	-	TGTGCCAGCAGCGTAGGAGGCCAGATAGGGGACACTGAAGCTTTCTTT	CASSVGGQIGDTEAFF
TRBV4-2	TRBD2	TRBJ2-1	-	TGTGCCAGCAGCCTGGAGCGGGACTCCTACAATGAGCAGTTCTTC	CASSLERDSYNEQFF
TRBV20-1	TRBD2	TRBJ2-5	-	TGCAGTGCAACAAGCGTCGGGAGGCAAGAGACCCAGTACTTC	CSATSVGRQETQYF
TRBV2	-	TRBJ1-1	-	TGTGCCAGCAGTGTAAACACTGAAGCTTTCTTT	CASSVNTEAFF
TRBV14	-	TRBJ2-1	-	TGTGCCAGCAGCCGATTAGCGGCCAGCTCCTACAATGAGCAGTTCTTC	CASSRLAASSYNEQFF
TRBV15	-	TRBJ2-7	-	TGTGCCACCAGGAGGCGGGGAGCTGACTTC	CATRRRGADF
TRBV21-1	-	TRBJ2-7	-	TGTGCCAGCAGCAAATGCCCTGCAGGGGACGAGCAGTACTTC	CASSKCPAGDEQYF
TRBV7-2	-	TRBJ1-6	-	TGTGCCAGTTTATTGTTAGAGAATTCACCCCTCCACTTT	CASLLLENSPLHF
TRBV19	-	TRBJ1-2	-	TGTGCCAGTATGACTAACTATGGCTACACCTTC	CASMTNYGYTF
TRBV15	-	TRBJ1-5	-	TGTGCCACCAGCAGTCGACAGAGGAATAGCAATCAGCCCCAGCATTTT	CATSSRQRNSNQPQHF
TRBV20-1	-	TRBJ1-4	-	TGCAGTGGTTCCTCCGGGCTCTTTGAAAAACTGTTTTTT	CSGSSGLFEKLFF
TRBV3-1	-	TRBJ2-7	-	TGTGCCAGCAGCCAAGAGGCTTCGCTAGCTTCCCACGAGCAGTACTTC	CASSQEASLASHEQYF
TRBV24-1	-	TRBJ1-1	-	TGTGCCACCAGTGACCCAGGGCGAGGTACTGAAGCTTTCTTT	CATSDPGRGTEAFF
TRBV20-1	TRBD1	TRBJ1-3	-	TGCAGTGCTAGTGGCGACAGGGCTGGAAACACCATATATTTT	CSASGDRAGNTIYF
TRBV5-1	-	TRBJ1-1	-	TGCGCCAGCAGCTCGACCCTGAACACTGAAGCTTTCTTT	CASSSTLNTEAFF
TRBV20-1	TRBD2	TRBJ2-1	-	TGCAGTGTCGGGACTAGCCTAGGTGAGCAGTTCTTC	CSVGTSLGEQFF
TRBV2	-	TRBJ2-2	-	TGTGCCAGCAGTGTAGGCGGCTACACCGGGGAGCTGTTTTTT	CASSVGGYTGELFF
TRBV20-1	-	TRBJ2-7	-	TGCAGCAAAGACCTATTGACCTACGAGCAGTACTTC	CSKDLLTYEQYF
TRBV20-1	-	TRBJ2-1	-	TGCAGTGCTAGAGTAGATACGAGAAGGAATGAGCAGTTCTTC	CSARVDTRRNEQFF
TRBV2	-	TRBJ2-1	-	TGTGCCAGCAGTGAATCGGTAGCTTACGGTGAGCAGTTCTTC	CASSESVAYGEQFF
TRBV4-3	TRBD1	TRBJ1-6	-	TGCGCCAGCAGCCAGAGGCAGGGGGCAAATAATTCACCCCTCCACTTT	CASSQRQGANNSPLHF
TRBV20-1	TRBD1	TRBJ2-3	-	TGCAGTGCTGTTCCGACAGGGTACACAGATACGCAGTATTTT	CSAVPTGYTDTQYF
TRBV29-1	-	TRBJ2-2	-	TGCAGCGTTGTTCTGGGACTGATCACCGGGGAGCTGTTTTTT	CSVVLGLITGELFF
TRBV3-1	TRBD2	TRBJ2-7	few	TGTGCCAGCAGAAAACTAGCGGGAGCCTACGAGCAGTACTTC	CASRKLAGAYEQYF
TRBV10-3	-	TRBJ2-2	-	TGTGCCATTCAGGCAGGGGCCCCGAACACCGGGGAGCTGTTTTTT	CAIQAGAPNTGELFF
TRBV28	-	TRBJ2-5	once	TGTGCCAGCAGTCCCCGGCGCCAGGTGGAATACTTC	CASSPRRQVEYF
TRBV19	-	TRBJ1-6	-	TGTGCCAGTAGTCCAACAGGGAATTCACCCCTCCACTTT	CASSPTGNSPLHF
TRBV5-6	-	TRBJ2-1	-	TGTGCCAGCAGCTTGGCCCCGCATCACAATGAGCAGTTCTTC	CASSLAPHHNEQFF
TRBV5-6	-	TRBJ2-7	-	TGTGCCAGCAGCTTGTCTCTCGTCTCCTACGAGCAGTACTTC	CASSLSLVSYEQYF
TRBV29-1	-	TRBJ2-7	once	TGCAGCGTTGAAGGTTACAAAACCTACGAGCAGTACTTC	CSVEGYKTYEQYF
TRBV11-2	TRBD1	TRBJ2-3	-	TGTGCCAGCAGCTTAGTTGGGACAGGGGTGACAGATACGCAGTATTTT	CASSLVGTGVTDTQYF
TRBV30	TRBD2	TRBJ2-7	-	TGTGCCTGGAGTCCAGGACTAGCGGGTTTCTACGAGCAGTACTTC	CAWSPGLAGFYEQYF
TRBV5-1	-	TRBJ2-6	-	TGCGCCAGCAGCTTGACTACTGCAAGGGCTGGGGCCAACGTCCTGACTTTC	CASSLTTARAGANVLTF
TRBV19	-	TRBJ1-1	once	TGTGCCAGTAGTACCCAAGGGCCGGTAGCTGAAGCTTTCTTT	CASSTQGPVAEAFF
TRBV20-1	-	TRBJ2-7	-	TGCAGTGCTAGCGACCCCGGGTCCGTCGGGAGCTACGAGCAGTACTTC	CSASDPGSVGSYEQYF
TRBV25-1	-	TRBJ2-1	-	TGTGCCAGCAGTGAATATGGTGAGCAGTTCTTC	CASSEYGEQFF
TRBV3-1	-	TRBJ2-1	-	TGTGCCAGCTCCCTTGTCAATGAGCAGTTCTTC	CASSLVNEQFF
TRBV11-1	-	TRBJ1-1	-	TGTGCCAGCAGCCGATCTCTGCCTGAAGCTTTCTTT	CASSRSLPEAFF
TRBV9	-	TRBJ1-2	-	TGTGCCAGCAGCGTAGATAGGTCAGGTAGTGGCTACACCTTC	CASSVDRSGSGYTF
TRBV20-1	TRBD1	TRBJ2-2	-	TGCAGTGCAAAAATGGACAGGGTCACCGGGGAGCTGTTTTTT	CSAKMDRVTGELFF
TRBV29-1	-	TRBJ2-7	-	TGCAGCGTTGCTACCGGCGGGTACGAGCAGTACTTC	CSVATGGYEQYF
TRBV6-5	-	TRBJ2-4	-	TGTGCCAGCAGCCCCAGGGGATCGGCCAAAAACATTCAGTACTTC	CASSPRGSAKNIQYF
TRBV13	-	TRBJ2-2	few	TGTGCCAGCAGCCACAACACCGGGGAGCTGTTTTTT	CASSHNTGELFF
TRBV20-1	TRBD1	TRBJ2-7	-	TGCAGTGCCGCCATTGGGACAGGGGGCGACGAGCAGTACTTC	CSAAIGTGGDEQYF
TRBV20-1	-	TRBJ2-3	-	TGCAGTGCTAGAGATGGCAGGGGCTCCACAGATACGCAGTATTTT	CSARDGRGSTDTQYF
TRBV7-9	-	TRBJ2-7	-	TGTGCCAGCAGCTTAAGGGGTTCGACCTACGAGCAGTACTTC	CASSLRGSTYEQYF
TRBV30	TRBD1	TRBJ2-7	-	TGTGCCTGGAGTGTAGTCTGGGCAGGGGGCTACGAGCAGTACTTC	CAWSVVWAGGYEQYF
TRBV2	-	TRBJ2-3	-	TGTGCCAGCAGTCGGTACCGGGGCAGCACAGATACGCAGTATTTT	CASSRYRGSTDTQYF
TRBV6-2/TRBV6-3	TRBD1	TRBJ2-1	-	TGTGCCAGCACTAATCGGACAGGGTTCTACAATGAGCAGTTCTTC	CASTNRTGFYNEQFF
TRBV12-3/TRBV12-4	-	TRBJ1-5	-	TGTGCCAGCAGTTTTCAGGGTGGGGGCAATCAGCCCCAGCATTTT	CASSFQGGGNQPQHF
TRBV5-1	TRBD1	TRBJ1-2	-	TGCGCCAGCAGCAAGGGACAGCCCCCCGTTAATGGCTACACCTTC	CASSKGQPPVNGYTF
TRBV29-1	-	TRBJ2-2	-	TGCAGCGTTGGCCAGGGAACCGGGGAGCTGTTTTTT	CSVGQGTGELFF
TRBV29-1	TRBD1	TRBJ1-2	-	TGCAGCGTTGAAGGGGGGACAGGGGACTATGGCTACACCTTC	CSVEGGTGDYGYTF
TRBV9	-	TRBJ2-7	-	TGTGCCAGCAGCGTCTGGAGGGAACCCTACGAGCAGTACTTC	CASSVWREPYEQYF
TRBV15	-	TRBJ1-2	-	TGTGCCACCAGCAGAGAGGGAAACTATGGCTACACCTTC	CATSREGNYGYTF
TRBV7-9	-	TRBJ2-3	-	TGTGCCAGCACCGCCTTACGGCCATGGAGCACAGATACGCAGTATTTT	CASTALRPWSTDTQYF
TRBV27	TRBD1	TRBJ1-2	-	TGTGCCAGCGCCTTTCGAGCAGGGGGTGGCTACACCTTC	CASAFRAGGGYTF